These 18 T cell receptor beta chains share one sample of origin, sequenced in a study of cytomegalovirus exposure and HLA in healthy donors. The primer mix had 60 Vbeta and 13 Jbeta primers. Clones were sequenced by immunoSEQ multiplex PCR, and TCRdb holds only the in-frame ones, with some missing. Of about 98,000 clones listed, more than 60% are singletons. The sequenced material came from PBMCs. All receptors derive from a man between 18 and 29 years old in good health and CMV-seropositive.

The chain uses TRBV28 and TRBJ1-2, with 9 bases fitting TRBD1. The V gene end was trimmed by 2 bases and the J gene end by 5 bases; junction bases not matched to a gene: 9. The length of the CDR3 is 16 residues. Germline CDR1 and CDR2: MDHEN and SYDVKM. The CDR3 reads CASSLKTRDRVYGYTF. The CDR3 DNA is TGTGCCAGCAGTTTAAAGACCCGGGACAGGGTGTATGGCTACACCTTC.

This clone was seen only once. This chain connects TRBV28 to TRBJ2-1, with 9 bases lining up with TRBD1. The junction had 9 bases not matched to a gene; V was cut back by 4 bases and J by 5 bases. Per germline, CDR1 MDHEN and CDR2 SYDVKM. The CDR3 is 16 residues long. CDR3 sequence: CASSSPGTGRDNEQFF. The CDR3 DNA sequence: TGTGCCAGCAGTTCCCCCGGGACAGGGAGGGACAATGAGCAGTTCTTC.

This clone appeared a few times. This chain links TRBV6-6 with TRBJ1-2; weak D call: TRBD1 (6 bases). The CDR3 runs to 14 residues. Trimming shortened V by 5 bases and J by 7 bases, and 17 bases separated the two germline ends. CDR1 is MNHNY and CDR2 is SVGAGI in the germline V gene (reference sequence). CDR3 protein: CASSPLQGLGGYTF. CDR3 DNA sequence: TGTGCCAGCAGTCCTCTACAGGGTTTGGGTGGCTACACCTTC.

This clone was detected only a few times. This sequence joins TRBV14 and TRBJ1-2, with TRBD1 matching 10 bases. The CDR3 extends over 13 amino acids. V dropped 5 bases and J dropped 8; count of bases not matched to a gene: 5. Germline V gives CDR1 SGHDN, CDR2 FVKESK. This CDR3 is CASSAGTGVGYTF. The CDR3 DNA follows: TGTGCCAGCAGCGCCGGGACAGGGGTCGGCTACACCTTC.

The CDR3 loop is CSVGGRQGMLGYTF. CDR3 DNA sequence: TGCAGCGTTGGGGGTCGACAGGGTATGTTGGGCTACACCTTC. The J gene is TRBJ1-2, the V gene TRBV29-1, with TRBD1 identical over 7 bases. The CDR3 sequence is 14 residues long. Germline V gives CDR1 SQVTM, CDR2 ANQGSEA. The V gene end was trimmed by 4 bases and the J gene end by 8 bases; junction bases not matched to a gene: 13.

Only a few counts were recorded for this clone. This sequence joins TRBV7-7 and TRBJ1-1; D uncertain. The CDR3 is 13 amino acids. CDR1 is SSHAT and CDR2 is FNYEAQ in the germline V gene (reference sequence). The V end was cut by 5 bases, the J end by 1 base, with 8 bases between. In nucleotides, the CDR3 is TGTGCCAGCAGCCTAAGAACGAACACTGAAGCTTTCTTT. Protein product: CASSLRTNTEAFF.

The V and J genes are TRBV5-5 and TRBJ1-5; 9 bases are shared with TRBD1. The germline V gene encodes CDR1 SGHKS and CDR2 YYEKEE (reference sequence). V shed 0 bases and J 3 bases; nucleotides not matched to a gene: 1. There are 15 residues in the CDR3. The CDR3 DNA is TGTGCCAGCAGCTTGGGACAGGGGGTCAATCAGCCCCAGCATTTT. Amino acid sequence: CASSLGQGVNQPQHF.

Comments on this clone: The junction departs from germline at one end; a sequencing error may be responsible. The V gene is TRBV30, the J gene TRBJ1-6; 10 bases are a match to TRBD1. The CDR3 loop spans 15 amino acids. CDR1 is GTSNPN, CDR2 SVGIG, per germline (reference sequence). The CDR3 DNA is TGTGCCTGGGACAGGGGGCAATCCTATAATTCACCCCTCCGCTTT. It specifies CAWDRGQSYNSPLRF.

V gene TRBV5-4 combines with J gene TRBJ2-1; 12 bases are a match to TRBD2. The germline gives CDR1 SGHNT, CDR2 YYREEE (reference sequence). V was pared by 10 bases and J by 6 bases, with 5 bases of the junction left unmatched. CDR3 length: 13 amino acids. The CDR3 bases are TGTGCCTTCACGGGACTAGCGGGCAATGAGCAGTTCTTC. Translation gives CAFTGLAGNEQFF.

CDR3 in DNA: TGTGCCAGCAGTCCCCAAACAGGATACGAGCAGTACTTC. Translated, it gives CASSPQTGYEQYF. This sequence joins TRBV27 and TRBJ2-7, with a weak D call TRBD1 (5 bases). Trimming took 5 bases from V and 4 from J, leaving 12 bases between them. The germline CDR1 and CDR2 sequences are MNHEY and SMNVEV (reference sequence). The CDR3 runs 13 residues.

The gene calls are TRBV5-1 and TRBJ2-7; 12 bases align to TRBD2. The CDR3 sequence is 16 residues long. CDR1 SGHRS and CDR2 YFSETQ come from the germline V gene. Germline trimming cut 7 bases from V and 7 bases from J; bases unmatched to any gene: 15. The CDR3 region is CASSPRASGGAGEQYF. The CDR3 DNA is TGCGCCAGCTCACCCCGGGCTAGCGGGGGGGCAGGGGAGCAGTACTTC.

There are a few counts of this clone. This chain uses TRBV4-1 with TRBJ1-3, with 7 bases aligning to TRBD1. The junction had 4 bases not matched to a gene; V was cut back by 3 bases and J by 2 bases. The CDR3 contains 15 residues. Germline CDR1 reads MGHRA; CDR2 reads YSYEKL. The CDR3 loop reads CASSQATGAGNTIYF. The CDR3 coding sequence is TGCGCCAGCAGCCAGGCAACAGGGGCTGGAAACACCATATATTTT.

The V call is TRBV16, the J call TRBJ1-5, with 11 bases fitting TRBD1. V lost 3 bases and J lost 0; bases outside the gene matches: 4. CDR1 and CDR2 from the germline V gene are KGHSY and FQNENV. The CDR3 is 17 residues long. The CDR3 coding sequence is TGTGCCAGCAGCCATCCGGGACAGGGGGTTAGCAATCAGCCCCAGCATTTT. Its translation is CASSHPGQGVSNQPQHF.

The chain has TRBV6-1 and TRBJ2-4; 7 bases are a match to TRBD1. The germline CDR1 and CDR2 sequences are MNHNS and SASEGT. The V gene end was trimmed by 7 bases and the J gene end by 6 bases; junction bases not matched to a gene: 6. The CDR3 consists of 13 residues. CDR3 bases: TGTGCCAGCACCAACCGGGACAGAAACATTCAGTACTTC. Translating gives CASTNRDRNIQYF.

The chain employs TRBV5-1 and TRBJ1-2; 10 bases agree with TRBD1. This CDR3 has 13 residues. The V gene end was trimmed by 4 bases and the J gene end by 8 bases; junction bases not matched to a gene: 5. Germline CDR1 SGHRS, CDR2 YFSETQ. CDR3 sequence (DNA): TGCGCCAGCAGCATGGGACAGGGGAAAGGCTACACCTTC. This encodes CASSMGQGKGYTF.

The CDR3 sequence: CASSSTGGTEAFF. CDR3 in DNA: TGTGCCAGCAGTTCGACAGGGGGCACTGAAGCTTTCTTT. The chain is built from TRBV6-5 and TRBJ1-1; 9 positions match TRBD1. Per germline, CDR1 MNHEY and CDR2 SVGAGI. V shed 4 bases and J 4 bases; nucleotides not matched to a gene: 1. The CDR3 extends over 13 amino acids.

V is TRBV7-8 and J is TRBJ1-5, with 8 positions matching TRBD1. The CDR3 sequence is 13 residues long. J lost 5 bases, V lost 4 bases, and 1 base had no gene match. Germline CDR1 and CDR2: SGHVS and FQNEAQ. The CDR3 loop is CASSSQGDQPQHF. For the CDR3, the DNA is TGTGCCAGCAGCTCACAGGGGGATCAGCCCCAGCATTTT. The variable domain in full, completed from reference TRBV7-8 and TRBJ1-5, reads GAGVSQSPRYKVAKRGQDVALRCDPISGHVSLFWYQQALGQGPEFLTYFQNEAQLDKSGLPSDRFFAERPEGSVSTLKIQRTQQEDSAVYLCASSSQGDQPQHFGDGTRLSIL.

Notes on this clone: The sample has other DNA sequences that encode this CDR3 too. J is TRBJ1-5 and V is TRBV5-1, with 10 nucleotides matching TRBD1. J lost 7 bases, V lost 0 bases, and 4 bases had no gene match. There are 15 residues in the CDR3. CDR1 SGHRS and CDR2 YFSETQ come from the germline V gene. The CDR3 loop is CASSLEGQGTQPQHF. DNA of the CDR3: TGCGCCAGCAGCTTGGAGGGACAGGGGACCCAGCCCCAGCATTTT.